These T cell receptor beta chains were read from a single sample in a study of T cell responses to AZD1222 COVID-19 vaccine. Sequencing was performed with immunoSEQ multiplex PCR; in TCRdb, only in-frame clones are kept and a portion is missing. The top ten hold around 9.9% of the sample, which has approximately 110,000 clones, about 80% seen once. Sequences were derived from peripheral blood, sampled on day 0 of AZD1222 vaccination. The receptors stem from an adult in good health. Each CDR3 is given with its conserved first and last residue. D genes are given only for firm matches. Part of the rows lack a size; the others show once, few, many or a class for expanded clones.

>TRBV19|TRBJ1-5|-|TRBD1
CASSMDRGTPQHF
TGTGCCAGTAGTATGGACAGGGGAACGCCCCAGCATTTT
>TRBV24-1|TRBJ1-2|-|-
CATSDGGRHYGYTF
TGTGCCACCAGTGATGGGGGGCGTCACTATGGCTACACCTTC
>TRBV6-4|TRBJ1-2|-|TRBD1
CASSPDRAGGYTF
TGTGCCAGCAGCCCAGACAGGGCGGGTGGCTACACCTTC
>TRBV24-1|TRBJ2-3|-|-
CATSDPGDTDTQYF
TGTGCCACCAGTGACCCTGGGGACACAGATACGCAGTATTTT
>TRBV2|TRBJ1-1|-|-
CASSFTGVNTEAFF
TGTGCCAGCAGTTTTACAGGAGTGAACACTGAAGCTTTCTTT
>TRBV6-5|TRBJ2-7|-|-
CASSYGLGPYEQYF
TGTGCCAGCAGTTACGGGCTGGGCCCCTACGAGCAGTACTTC
>TRBV9|TRBJ2-2|-|TRBD1
CASSAGTGGTGELFF
TGTGCCAGCAGCGCCGGGACAGGGGGCACCGGGGAGCTGTTTTTT
>TRBV2|TRBJ2-2|-|-
CASSETGFYAGELFF
TGTGCCAGCAGTGAAACAGGGTTTTACGCCGGGGAGCTGTTTTTT
>TRBV28|TRBJ1-5|once|TRBD1
CASSLWGQGTNQPQHF
TGTGCCAGCAGTTTATGGGGACAGGGGACCAATCAGCCCCAGCATTTT
>TRBV29-1|TRBJ2-3|-|-
CSAETGQDTQYF
TGCAGCGCGGAGACAGGCCAGGATACGCAGTATTTT
>TRBV9|TRBJ2-5|-|-
CASSVTRGVQETQYF
TGTGCCAGCAGCGTAACCAGGGGCGTCCAAGAGACCCAGTACTTC